This TCR beta chain originates from a study of T-cell reconstitution after alpha-beta-depleted transplantation in children. General study findings and limits: Several hundred expanded graft clones reportedly supplied alpha-beta T cells about two months after transplant. Newly produced T cells mostly accounted for T-cell counts and diversity one year post-transplant.

Note on this clonotype: Its target is not known.

A library of TCRbeta sequences, prepared with unique molecular identifiers, was generated. A single record per CDR3 protein comes from TCRdb applying MiXCR to the PCR reads. The data contain roughly 100,000 distinct CDR3 sequences, roughly 7.6% of them seen just once; the ten biggest clones take up roughly 15%. Germline V lookup: CDR1 MGHDK, CDR2 SYGVNS. The CDR3 contains 12 residues. V lost 6 bases and J lost 5, with 10 bases in between. Sequenced here: PBMCs, sampled before TCRalphabeta/CD19-depleted stem cell transplant. The clonotype comes from a boy aged 2-15 years with acute lymphoblastic leukemia, due to receive a stem cell transplant. This chain connects TRBV25-1 to TRBJ1-2, with D uncertain. The CDR3 sequence is CASREASYGYTF. The CDR3 nucleotides are TGTGCCAGCAGAGAGGCCAGTTATGGCTACACCTTC.